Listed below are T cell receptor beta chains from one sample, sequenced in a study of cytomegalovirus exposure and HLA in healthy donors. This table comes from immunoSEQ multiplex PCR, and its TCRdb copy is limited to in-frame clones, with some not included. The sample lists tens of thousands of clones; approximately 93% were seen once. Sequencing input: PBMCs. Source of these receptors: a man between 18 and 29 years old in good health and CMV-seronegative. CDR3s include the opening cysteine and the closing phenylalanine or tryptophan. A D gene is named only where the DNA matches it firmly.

CDR3aa: CASREQGWNEKLFF; CDR3nt: TGTGCCAGCAGGGAACAGGGTTGGAATGAAAAACTGTTTTTT; j_gene: TRBJ1-4; len: 14; d_gene: -; v_gene: TRBV11-2
CDR3aa: CASKTGGLGNSPLHF; CDR3nt: TGTGCCAGCAAAACGGGGGGACTAGGTAATTCACCCCTCCACTTT; j_gene: TRBJ1-6; len: 15; d_gene: -; v_gene: TRBV6-5
CDR3aa: CASTRQGGEKLFF; CDR3nt: TGTGCCAGCACCAGACAGGGTGGGGAAAAACTGTTTTTT; j_gene: TRBJ1-4; len: 13; d_gene: TRBD1; v_gene: TRBV6-6
CDR3aa: CATSGRGEKLFF; CDR3nt: TGTGCCACCAGCGGCAGAGGTGAAAAACTGTTTTTT; j_gene: TRBJ1-4; len: 12; d_gene: -; v_gene: TRBV15
CDR3aa: CASSLSGDRGRSGEQYF; CDR3nt: TGTGCCAGCAGTTTATCGGGGGACAGGGGGCGATCGGGTGAGCAGTACTTC; j_gene: TRBJ2-7; len: 17; d_gene: TRBD1; v_gene: TRBV27
CDR3aa: CAWRYYSYNEQFF; CDR3nt: TGTGCCTGGAGGTACTACTCCTACAATGAGCAGTTCTTC; j_gene: TRBJ2-1; len: 13; d_gene: -; v_gene: TRBV30
CDR3aa: CASSAASGTGISYEQYF; CDR3nt: TGTGCCAGCAGTGCCGCCTCCGGGACAGGAATCTCCTACGAGCAGTACTTC; j_gene: TRBJ2-7; len: 17; d_gene: TRBD1; v_gene: TRBV27
CDR3aa: CASSRGTEAFF; CDR3nt: TGCGCCAGCAGTAGGGGCACTGAAGCTTTCTTT; j_gene: TRBJ1-1; len: 11; d_gene: -; v_gene: TRBV5-1
CDR3aa: CSVERGGTSDTQYF; CDR3nt: TGCAGCGTTGAGAGGGGCGGGACTTCTGATACGCAGTATTTT; j_gene: TRBJ2-3; len: 14; d_gene: -; v_gene: TRBV29-1
CDR3aa: CASSQGGFRNEKLFF; CDR3nt: TGCGCCAGCAGCCAAGGGGGCTTCCGTAATGAAAAACTGTTTTTT; j_gene: TRBJ1-4; len: 15; d_gene: -; v_gene: TRBV4-3
CDR3aa: CASSLGGTGDTEAFF; CDR3nt: TGTGCCAGCAGCCTGGGCGGGACAGGGGACACTGAAGCTTTCTTT; j_gene: TRBJ1-1; len: 15; d_gene: TRBD1; v_gene: TRBV5-4
CDR3aa: CASSLGGTGDQPQHF; CDR3nt: TGTGCCAGCAGCTTGGGTGGGACAGGTGATCAGCCCCAGCATTTT; j_gene: TRBJ1-5; len: 15; d_gene: TRBD1; v_gene: TRBV5-4